This T cell receptor beta chain was sequenced in a study of tumor and adjacent non-tumor tissue in lung cancer. This clonotype was picked up a small number of times. The antigen is undetermined. A modified ARM-PCR protocol with three rounds of nested PCR amplified TCRbeta. Using its own MiXCR run on the multiplex PCR reads, TCRdb lists one record per CDR3 protein. The sample lists fewer than 100,000 distinct CDR3 sequences, more than 75% occurring once. V lost 8 bases to trimming and J lost 1 base, with 13 bases between them. In germline, CDR1 is SGHTA, CDR2 FQGNSA. This CDR3 spans 14 amino acids. Broader study findings: In normal lung, the top 100 clones were significantly more dominant than in tumor. Compared with tumor, normal lung showed significantly lower TCR diversity.

The template was RNA from unsorted bulk tissue. More than 3 cm separated this lung sample from the edge of the tumor. This chain joins TRBV7-2 and TRBJ2-3; D is possibly TRBD2 (6 bases). The sequence came from a woman aged 45-65 years with non-small cell lung cancer. The sequenced sample was distant non-tumor lung tissue. This CDR3 reads CASARDPRTDTQYF. In nucleotides, the CDR3 is TGTGCCAGCGCGCGGGACCCCCGCACAGATACGCAGTATTTT.